One T cell receptor beta chain is described in this entry. What it recognizes is unknown. This specimen comes from a study of vaccination and CD4 T cells after COVID-19. Study information: Convalescent patients gave post-COVID blood a median about 100 days post-diagnosis, range 35 to 161.

Broader study findings: Spike mono-reactivity was the property of 304 of 307 vaccine-specific clones in convalescent patients.

V was cut by 0 bases and J by 4 bases, with 12 bases left in between. CDR1 is DFQATT and CDR2 is SNEGSKA in the germline V gene (reference sequence). The CDR3 runs to 15 residues. Stated treatment: roughly nine-day PBMC culture with coronavirus spike peptide pools or control peptides (ViraFEST assay). ViraFEST expanded antigen-specific T cells with peptide pools, then sequenced TCRs. The Oncomine TCR Beta short-read assay was what sequenced the DNA obtained from cultured CD4+ T cells. One entry per CDR3 protein, called by TCRdb with MiXCR from the PCR reads. Of around 26,000 distinct CDR3 sequences listed, approximately 37% are singletons.

Sequenced sample: CD4+ T cells from blood, cultured in vitro. The clonotype was recovered from a human donor who had recovered from COVID-19. The chain couples TRBV20-1 to TRBJ2-2; the D gene is possibly TRBD2 (6 bases). In nucleotides, the CDR3 is TGCAGTGCTAGAGATGCCCCGCGGGGCACCGGGGAGCTGTTTTTT. Translated, it gives CSARDAPRGTGELFF.